The 6 T cell receptor beta chains below all came from one sample that was sequenced in a study of blood T cells in healthy people across ages. Combining a sample-barcoded 5' primer with a J-beta primer mix, a second PCR ran for 7 to 11 cycles. TCRdb re-analysed the 5' RACE reads in MiXCR, keeping a single row per CDR3 protein. The sample lists under 2 million distinct CDR3 sequences, roughly 30% occurring once. Sequencing was done on a sample of blood. The receptors were gathered from a woman younger than 45 in good health.

The CDR3 DNA reads TGTGCCAGCAGTTTAATCGGTTCCTATCAGCCCCAGCATTTT. Translating it yields CASSLIGSYQPQHF. The V gene is TRBV28, the J gene TRBJ1-5; D is uncertain. Trimming stripped 2 bases from V and 5 bases from J, with 10 bases between. Germline assignment: CDR1 MDHEN and CDR2 SYDVKM. This CDR3 region has 14 residues.

The chain carries TRBV4-1 and TRBJ2-3; possibly TRBD2 for D (5 bases). Between the trimmed V and J ends, which lost 5 bases and 2 bases, there was a span of 23 bases. The CDR3 spans 18 residues. Germline V gene lookup returns CDR1 MGHRA and CDR2 YSYEKL. This CDR3 reads CASSYPTRSRGYTDTQYF. The CDR3 bases are TGCGCCAGCAGCTACCCGACCCGGAGCCGGGGTTACACAGATACGCAGTATTTT.

This clonotype was observed a few times. The chain carries TRBV6-1 and TRBJ1-5; tentative D call: TRBD1 (5 bases). The CDR3 loop spans 15 amino acids. V was trimmed by 8 bases and J by 0 bases, leaving 14 bases between them. Germline loops: CDR1 MNHNS, CDR2 SASEGT. This chain's CDR3 is CASGRGVLSNQPQHF. DNA for the CDR3: TGTGCCAGCGGGAGAGGGGTTCTTAGCAATCAGCCCCAGCATTTT.

The table lists this clonotype with a few counts. J is TRBJ2-5 and V is TRBV4-1, with 10 bases lining up with TRBD2. With V trimmed by 1 base and J by 4 bases, 3 bases remained unmatched. Looked up from germline, CDR1 is MGHRA and CDR2 is YSYEKL. The CDR3 is 15 amino acids. CDR3 sequence reads: CASSQGPSGGETQYF. The CDR3 DNA sequence: TGCGCCAGCAGCCAAGGTCCTAGCGGGGGAGAGACCCAGTACTTC.

J is TRBJ1-6 and V is TRBV5-1; D ambiguous. The V gene's germline CDR1 is SGHRS and CDR2 YFSETQ. With 5 bases removed from V and 10 bases from J, the gap between germline ends came to 16 bases. The CDR3 has 14 residues. The chain's CDR3 is CASSFGGLGSPLHF. In nucleotides, the CDR3 is TGCGCCAGCAGTTTCGGAGGGTTGGGGTCACCCCTCCACTTT.

V is TRBV24-1 and J is TRBJ2-1; tentative D call: TRBD2 (6 bases). With 0 bases removed from V and 5 bases from J, the gap between germline ends came to 13 bases. The CDR3 extends over 16 amino acids. Looked up from germline, CDR1 is KGHDR and CDR2 is SFDVKD. The CDR3 is CATSDLPGRGDNEQFF. CDR3 nucleotides: TGTGCCACCAGTGATTTGCCCGGGAGAGGGGACAATGAGCAGTTCTTC.